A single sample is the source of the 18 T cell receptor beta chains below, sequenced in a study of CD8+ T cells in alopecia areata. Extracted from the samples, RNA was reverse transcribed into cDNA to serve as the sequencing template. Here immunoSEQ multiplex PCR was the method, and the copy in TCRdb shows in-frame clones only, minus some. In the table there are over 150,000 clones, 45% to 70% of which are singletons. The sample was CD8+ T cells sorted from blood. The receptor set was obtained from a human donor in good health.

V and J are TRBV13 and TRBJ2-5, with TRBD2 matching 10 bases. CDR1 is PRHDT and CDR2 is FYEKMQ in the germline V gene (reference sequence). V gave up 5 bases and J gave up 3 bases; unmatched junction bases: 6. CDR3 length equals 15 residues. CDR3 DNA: TGTGCCAGCAGCCCCCGCGGACTAGCGGAAGAGACCCAGTACTTC. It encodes CASSPRGLAEETQYF.

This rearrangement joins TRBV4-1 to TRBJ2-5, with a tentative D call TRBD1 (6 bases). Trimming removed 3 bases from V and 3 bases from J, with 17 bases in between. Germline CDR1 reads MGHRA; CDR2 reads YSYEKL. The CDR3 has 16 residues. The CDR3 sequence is CASSQGSHRVEETQYF. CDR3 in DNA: TGCGCCAGCAGCCAGGGATCGCACAGGGTGGAAGAGACCCAGTACTTC.

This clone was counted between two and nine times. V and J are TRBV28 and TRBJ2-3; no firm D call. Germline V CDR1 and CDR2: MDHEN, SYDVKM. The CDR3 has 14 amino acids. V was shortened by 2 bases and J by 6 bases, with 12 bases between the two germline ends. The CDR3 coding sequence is TGTGCCAGCAGTTTAATGGTAGCCCGGGATACGCAGTATTTT. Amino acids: CASSLMVARDTQYF. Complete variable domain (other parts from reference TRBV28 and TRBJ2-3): DVKVTQSSRYLVKRTGEKVFLECVQDMDHENMFWYRQDPGLGLRLIYFSYDVKMKEKGDIPEGYSVSREKKERFSLILESASTNQTSMYLCASSLMVARDTQYFGPGTRLTVL.

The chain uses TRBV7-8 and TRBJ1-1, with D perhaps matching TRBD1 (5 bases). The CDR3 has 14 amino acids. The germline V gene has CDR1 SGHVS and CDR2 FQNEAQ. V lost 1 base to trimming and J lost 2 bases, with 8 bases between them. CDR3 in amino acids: CASSLGRDNTEAFF. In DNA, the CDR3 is TGTGCCAGCAGCTTAGGACGGGACAACACTGAAGCTTTCTTT.

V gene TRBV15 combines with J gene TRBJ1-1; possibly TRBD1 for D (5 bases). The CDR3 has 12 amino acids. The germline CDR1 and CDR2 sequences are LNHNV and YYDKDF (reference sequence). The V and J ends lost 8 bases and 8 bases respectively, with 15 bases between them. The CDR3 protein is CATRGDGEEAFF. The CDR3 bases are TGTGCCACCCGAGGGGACGGTGAGGAAGCTTTCTTT.

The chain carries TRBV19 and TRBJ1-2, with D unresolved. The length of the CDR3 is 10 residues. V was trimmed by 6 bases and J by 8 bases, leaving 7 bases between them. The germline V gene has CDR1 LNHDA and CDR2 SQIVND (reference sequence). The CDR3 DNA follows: TGTGCCAGTAGAGGAAGGGGCTACACCTTC. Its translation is CASRGRGYTF.

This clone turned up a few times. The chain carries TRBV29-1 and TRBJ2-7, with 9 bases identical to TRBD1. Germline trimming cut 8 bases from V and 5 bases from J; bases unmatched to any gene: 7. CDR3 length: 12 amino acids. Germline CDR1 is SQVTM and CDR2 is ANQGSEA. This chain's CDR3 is CSTRTGDHEQYF. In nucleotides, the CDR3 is TGCAGCACCCGGACAGGGGACCACGAGCAGTACTTC.

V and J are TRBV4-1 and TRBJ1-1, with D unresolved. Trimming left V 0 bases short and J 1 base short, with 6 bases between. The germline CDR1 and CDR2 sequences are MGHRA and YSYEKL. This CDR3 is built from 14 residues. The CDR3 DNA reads TGCGCCAGCAGCCAAGAGCCCGCGAACACTGAAGCTTTCTTT. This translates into CASSQEPANTEAFF.

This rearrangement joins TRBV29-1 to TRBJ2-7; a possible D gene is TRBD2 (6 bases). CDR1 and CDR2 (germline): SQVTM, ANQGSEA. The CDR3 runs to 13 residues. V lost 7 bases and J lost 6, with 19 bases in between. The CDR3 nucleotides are TGCAGCGCCTGCGGGGAGCACACCCTCGAGCAGTACTTC. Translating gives CSACGEHTLEQYF.

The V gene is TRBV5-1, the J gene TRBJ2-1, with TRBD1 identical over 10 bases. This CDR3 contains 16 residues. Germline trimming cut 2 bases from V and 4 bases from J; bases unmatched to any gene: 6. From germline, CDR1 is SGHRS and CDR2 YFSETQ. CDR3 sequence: CASSFPGTGAYNEQFF. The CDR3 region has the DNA TGCGCCAGCAGCTTTCCTGGGACAGGGGCATACAATGAGCAGTTCTTC.

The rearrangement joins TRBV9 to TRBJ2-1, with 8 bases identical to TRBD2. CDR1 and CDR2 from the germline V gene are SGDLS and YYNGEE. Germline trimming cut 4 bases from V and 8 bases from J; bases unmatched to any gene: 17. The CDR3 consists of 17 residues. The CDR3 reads CASSQTTSGGNRDEQFF. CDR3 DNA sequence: TGTGCCAGCAGCCAGACGACGAGCGGGGGAAATAGGGATGAGCAGTTCTTC.

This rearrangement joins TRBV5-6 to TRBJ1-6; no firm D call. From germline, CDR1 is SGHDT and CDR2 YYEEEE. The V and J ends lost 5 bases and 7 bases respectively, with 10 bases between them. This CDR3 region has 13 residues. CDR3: CASSESVNSPLHF. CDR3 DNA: TGTGCCAGCAGTGAGAGCGTCAATTCACCCCTCCACTTT. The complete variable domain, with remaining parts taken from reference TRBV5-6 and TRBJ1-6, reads DAGVTQSPTHLIKTRGQQVTLRCSPKSGHDTVSWYQQALGQGPQFIFQYYEEEERQRGNFPDRFSGHQFPNYSSELNVNALLLGDSALYLCASSESVNSPLHFGNGTRLTVT.

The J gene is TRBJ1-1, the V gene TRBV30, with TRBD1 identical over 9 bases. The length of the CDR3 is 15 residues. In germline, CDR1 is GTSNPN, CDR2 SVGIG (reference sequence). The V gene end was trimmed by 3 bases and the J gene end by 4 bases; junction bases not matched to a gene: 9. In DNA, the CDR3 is TGTGCCTGGAGCCTCATACAGGGGGCCGTCACTGAAGCTTTCTTT. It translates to CAWSLIQGAVTEAFF.

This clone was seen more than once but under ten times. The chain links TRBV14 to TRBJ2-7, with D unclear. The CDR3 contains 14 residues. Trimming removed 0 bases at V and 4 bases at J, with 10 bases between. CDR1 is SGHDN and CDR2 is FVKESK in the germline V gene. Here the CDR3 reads CASSQDHTAYEQYF. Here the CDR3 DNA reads TGTGCCAGCAGCCAAGATCATACAGCGTACGAGCAGTACTTC.

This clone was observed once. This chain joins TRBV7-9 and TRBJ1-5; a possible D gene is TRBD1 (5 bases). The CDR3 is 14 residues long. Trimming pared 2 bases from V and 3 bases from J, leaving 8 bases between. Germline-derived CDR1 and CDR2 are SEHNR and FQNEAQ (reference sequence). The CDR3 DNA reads TGTGCCAGCAGCTTACAACAGGTCAATCAGCCCCAGCATTTT. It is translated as CASSLQQVNQPQHF.

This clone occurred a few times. CDR3: CASNTPEGVGNTEAFF. In DNA, the CDR3 is TGTGCCAGCAACACCCCGGAGGGTGTTGGGAACACTGAAGCTTTCTTT. The chain couples TRBV5-5 to TRBJ1-1; no clear D gene. Deletions cut 6 bases from V and 1 base from J, with 19 bases between. CDR3 length equals 16 residues. Germline V gene sequence: CDR1 SGHKS, CDR2 YYEKEE (reference sequence).

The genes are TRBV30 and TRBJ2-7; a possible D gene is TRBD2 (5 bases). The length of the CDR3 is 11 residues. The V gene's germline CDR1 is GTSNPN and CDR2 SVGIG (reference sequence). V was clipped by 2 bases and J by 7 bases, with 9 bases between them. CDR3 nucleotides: TGTGCCTGGAGTTCGGGGTTGGAGCAGTACTTC. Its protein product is CAWSSGLEQYF. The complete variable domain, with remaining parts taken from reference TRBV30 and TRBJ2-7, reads SQTIHQWPATLVQPVGSPLSLECTVEGTSNPNLYWYRQAAGRGLQLLFYSVGIGQISSEVPQNLSASRPQDRQFILSSKKLLLSDSGFYLCAWSSGLEQYFGPGTRLTVT.

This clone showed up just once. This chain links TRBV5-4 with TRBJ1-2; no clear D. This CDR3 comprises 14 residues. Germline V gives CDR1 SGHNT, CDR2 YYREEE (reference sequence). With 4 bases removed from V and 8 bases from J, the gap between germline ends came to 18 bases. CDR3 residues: CASSGGDNREGYTF. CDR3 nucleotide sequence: TGTGCCAGCAGCGGCGGCGATAATCGGGAGGGCTACACCTTC.